This T cell receptor beta chain originates from a study of blood T cell repertoires in COVID-19. The CDR3 length is 16 residues. Assignment of participants to cohorts was predicated upon participant-reported clinical history. Cohort 3 donors counted as recovered after two negative PCRs, clearance, or resolved symptoms. The repertoire was sequenced with immunoSEQ multiplex PCR; TCRdb's copy has only in-frame clones and lacks some. The sample lists more than 250,000 clones; around 85% were seen once. Sequencing was carried out using PBMCs or T cells enriched from blood (not recorded which). This TCR was recovered from a man aged 30 to 39 who had recovered from COVID-19. The chain has TRBV21-1 and TRBJ1-6; the D call of TRBD1 is as the table states it, not checked on the DNA. TRBV21-1 is a pseudogene locus. The CDR3 nucleotides are TGTGCCAGCAGCAAAGTTATCGGACAGACCAATTCACCCCTCCACTTT. Its translation is CASSKVIGQTNSPLHF.